This TCR beta chain was sequenced in a study of CD8+ T cells in alopecia areata. V lost 6 bases and J 1 base, leaving 4 bases between the germline ends. Germline V gene lookup returns CDR1 LNHDA and CDR2 SQIVND (reference sequence). The CDR3 length is 11 residues. Points on this clone: Its target is unknown.

In each case, RNA was isolated and then reverse transcribed into cDNA as the sequencing template. Only in-frame clones appear in the TCRdb table, and some are missing; sequencing was by immunoSEQ multiplex PCR. The table lists about 140,000 clones, less than 65% of them singletons. Study-level results: Scalp sample data also include resident alphabeta T cells from normal skin. Clonality was higher in lesional than normal scalp, especially in alopecia totalis/universalis. Researchers reported that TCR sharing among patients proved less clear than in mice, possibly HLA-linked.

CD4+ and CD8+ T cells were sorted from PBMCs. This TCR was recovered from a human donor in good health. V usage is TRBV19 and J usage is TRBJ2-7; D gene unclear. Sequenced input: CD8+ T cells sorted from blood. CDR3 sequence reads: CASRLSYEQYF. The CDR3 nucleotides are TGTGCCAGTAGGCTTTCCTACGAGCAGTACTTC. The variable domain in full, completed from reference TRBV19 and TRBJ2-7, reads DGGITQSPKYLFRKEGQNVTLSCEQNLNHDAMYWYRQDPGQGLRLIYYSQIVNDFQKGDIAEGYSVSREKKESFPLTVTSAQKNPTAFYLCASRLSYEQYFGPGTRLTVT.